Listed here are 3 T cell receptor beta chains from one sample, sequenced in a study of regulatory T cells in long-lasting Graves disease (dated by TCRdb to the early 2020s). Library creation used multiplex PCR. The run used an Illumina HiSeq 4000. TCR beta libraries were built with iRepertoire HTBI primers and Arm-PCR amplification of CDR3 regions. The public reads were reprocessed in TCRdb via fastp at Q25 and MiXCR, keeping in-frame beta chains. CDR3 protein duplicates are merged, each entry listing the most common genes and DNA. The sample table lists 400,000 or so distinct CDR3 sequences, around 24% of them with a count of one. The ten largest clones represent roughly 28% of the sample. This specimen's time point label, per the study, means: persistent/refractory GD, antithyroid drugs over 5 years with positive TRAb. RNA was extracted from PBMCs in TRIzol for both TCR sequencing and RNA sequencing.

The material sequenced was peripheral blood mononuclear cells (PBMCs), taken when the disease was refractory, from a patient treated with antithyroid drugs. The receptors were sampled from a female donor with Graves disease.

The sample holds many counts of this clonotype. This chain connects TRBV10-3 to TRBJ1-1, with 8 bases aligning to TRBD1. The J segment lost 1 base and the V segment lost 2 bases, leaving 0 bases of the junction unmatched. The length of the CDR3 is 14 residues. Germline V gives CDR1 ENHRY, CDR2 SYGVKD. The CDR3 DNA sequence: TGTGCCATCAGTGAGGGACAGGGGAACACTGAAGCTTTCTTT. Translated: CAISEGQGNTEAFF.

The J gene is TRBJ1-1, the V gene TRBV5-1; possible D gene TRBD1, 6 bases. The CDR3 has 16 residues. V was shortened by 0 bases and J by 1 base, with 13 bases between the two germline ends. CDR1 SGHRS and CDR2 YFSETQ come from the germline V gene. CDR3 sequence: CASSLAVLGQNTEAFF. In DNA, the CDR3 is TGCGCCAGCAGCTTGGCGGTTTTGGGACAGAACACTGAAGCTTTCTTT.

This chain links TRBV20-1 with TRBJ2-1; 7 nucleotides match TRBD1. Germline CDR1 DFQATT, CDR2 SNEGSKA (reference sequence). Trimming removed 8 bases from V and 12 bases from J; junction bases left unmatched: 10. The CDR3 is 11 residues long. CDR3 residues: CSTRTGVAQFF. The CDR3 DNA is TGCAGTACCAGAACAGGGGTTGCGCAGTTCTTC.